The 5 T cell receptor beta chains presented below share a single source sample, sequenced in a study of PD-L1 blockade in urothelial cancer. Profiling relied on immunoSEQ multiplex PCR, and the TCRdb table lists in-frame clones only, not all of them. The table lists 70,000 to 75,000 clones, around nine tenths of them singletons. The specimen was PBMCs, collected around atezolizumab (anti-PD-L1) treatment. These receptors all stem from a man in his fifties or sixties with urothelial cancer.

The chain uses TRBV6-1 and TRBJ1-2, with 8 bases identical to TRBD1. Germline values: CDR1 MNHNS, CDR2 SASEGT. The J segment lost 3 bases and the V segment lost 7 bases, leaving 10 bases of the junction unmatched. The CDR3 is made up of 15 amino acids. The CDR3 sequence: CASNGGGTGDYGYTF. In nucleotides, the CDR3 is TGTGCCAGCAATGGAGGGGGGACAGGTGACTATGGCTACACCTTC.

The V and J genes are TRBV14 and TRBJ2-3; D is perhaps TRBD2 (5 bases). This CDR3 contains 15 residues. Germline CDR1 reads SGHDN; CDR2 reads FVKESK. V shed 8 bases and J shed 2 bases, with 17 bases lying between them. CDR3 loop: CASSPRGLNTDTQYF. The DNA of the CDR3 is TGTGCCAGCTCCCCCCGGGGATTAAACACAGATACGCAGTATTTT.

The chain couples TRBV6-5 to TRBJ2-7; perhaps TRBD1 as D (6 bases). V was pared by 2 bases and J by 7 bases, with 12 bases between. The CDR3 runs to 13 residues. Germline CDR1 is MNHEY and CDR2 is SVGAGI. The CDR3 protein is CASSYRQGSEQYF. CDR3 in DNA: TGTGCCAGCAGTTACCGCCAGGGGAGTGAGCAGTACTTC.

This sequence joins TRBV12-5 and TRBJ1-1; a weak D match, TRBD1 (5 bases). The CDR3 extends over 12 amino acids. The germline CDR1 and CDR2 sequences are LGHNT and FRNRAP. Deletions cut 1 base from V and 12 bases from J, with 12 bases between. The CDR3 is CASGLGGGMTFF. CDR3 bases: TGTGCTAGTGGTTTGGGGGGCGGGATGACTTTCTTT.

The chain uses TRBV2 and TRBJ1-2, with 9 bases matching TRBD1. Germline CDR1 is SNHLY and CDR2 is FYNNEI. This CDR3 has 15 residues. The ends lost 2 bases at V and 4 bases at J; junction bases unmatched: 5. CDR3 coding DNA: TGTGCCAGCAGTGAAAGGACAGGGGTTAGCTATGGCTACACCTTC. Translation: CASSERTGVSYGYTF.